There are many counts of the clone carrying this T cell receptor beta chain. The target antigen is unknown. Trimming shortened V by 0 bases and J by 7 bases, and 19 bases separated the two germline ends. The V gene's germline CDR1 is DFQATT and CDR2 SNEGSKA (reference sequence). CDR3 size: 17 residues. TCRdb analysed the 5' RACE reads with MiXCR anew, one entry per CDR3 protein. Of around 310,000 distinct CDR3 sequences listed, over 3.5% are singletons. This sample was included in a study of T cells after yellow fever vaccination. Study in general: SMART-Seq v4 Ultra Low Input served to prepare low-cell-number fractions.

General study findings and limits: The booster saw the reappearance of most primary-vaccination clones (around 96% CD4, about 90% CD8).

The sequencing here drew on PBMCs, taken 15 days after the yellow fever booster vaccination. The origin of this receptor is a man between 18 and 35 years old who received the YFV17D yellow fever vaccine. V usage is TRBV20-1 and J usage is TRBJ1-6; D not certain. The CDR3 sequence is CSARDHWRGLWNSPLHF. The CDR3 nucleotides read TGCAGTGCTAGAGATCATTGGAGAGGGTTATGGAATTCACCCCTCCACTTT.